This note documents a single TCR beta chain sequence. The antigen is undetermined. PCR used 60 Vbeta primers and 13 Jbeta primers. TCRdb's copy holds only in-frame clones and misses some; the assay was immunoSEQ multiplex PCR. This table holds about 140,000 clones. The CDR3 extends over 15 amino acids. Germline V gives CDR1 MGHRA, CDR2 YSYEKL. V was cut by 4 bases and J by 4 bases, with 13 bases left in between. Healthy bone marrow donors formed the donor group. This record belongs to a study of cytomegalovirus exposure and HLA in healthy donors. Study observations and caveats: Earlier results showed most TCR beta V segments being productive about 90% or about 30% of the time. A later analysis found TCR association rates differed by HLA locus, highest for DRB1 and lowest for HLA-C. Later analysis suggested links between common viral pathogens and several top significant clusters.

Sequencing was carried out using PBMCs. This sequence originates from a woman aged 18-35 years in good health and CMV-seronegative. The chain is built from TRBV4-1 and TRBJ1-4; D may be TRBD1 (6 bases). The CDR3 nucleotides read TGCGCCAGCAGCCTTAGACAGGTTGATAATGAAAAACTGTTTTTT. Amino acids: CASSLRQVDNEKLFF.